The 29 T cell receptor beta chains below were found in one sample sequenced in a study of identical twins. A single record per CDR3 protein comes from TCRdb applying MiXCR to the 5' RACE reads. The table lists roughly 470,000 distinct CDR3 sequences, about 13% of them singletons. These data were also reused for a study on yellow fever vaccine responses in identical twins.

The material sequenced was CD4+ T cells sorted from blood. All receptors come from a young woman in good health.

This clonotype was seen a handful of times. V and J are TRBV20-1 and TRBJ1-6; TRBD1 aligns across 7 bases. The CDR3 spans 16 residues. Trimming removed 1 base from V and 6 bases from J; junction bases left unmatched: 9. Per the germline V gene, CDR1 is DFQATT and CDR2 is SNEGSKA (reference sequence). CDR3 protein: CSARGGSGTANSPLHF. As DNA, the CDR3 is TGCAGTGCTAGAGGAGGATCCGGGACAGCTAATTCACCCCTCCACTTT.

In this sample, this clonotype turned up a few times. The rearrangement uses TRBV6-5 and TRBJ1-1, with 12 bases lining up with TRBD1. J was trimmed by 4 bases and V by 0 bases; bases with no gene match: 6. Germline V gene lookup returns CDR1 MNHEY and CDR2 SVGAGI. The CDR3 extends over 17 amino acids. CDR3 coding DNA: TGTGCCAGCAGTTACTCTCGGGACAGGGGGCGAGGCACTGAAGCTTTCTTT. As protein: CASSYSRDRGRGTEAFF.

This clonotype was counted ten times or more. V and J are TRBV5-1 and TRBJ2-1; 7 bases line up with TRBD2. The CDR3 is 14 amino acids. V dropped 4 bases and J dropped 9; count of bases not matched to a gene: 10. In germline, CDR1 is SGHRS, CDR2 YFSETQ. This CDR3 reads CASSLLAGAGEQFF. The CDR3 coding sequence is TGCGCCAGCAGCCTGCTCGCGGGAGCAGGTGAGCAGTTCTTC.

This rearrangement joins TRBV12-3 or TRBV12-4 to TRBJ1-5; TRBD1 agrees at 10 bases. V was pared by 6 bases and J by 6 bases, with 2 bases of the junction left unmatched. This CDR3 contains 13 residues. The CDR3 DNA follows: TGTGCCAGCAGAAGACAGGGGGCTCAGCCCCAGCATTTT. Translated: CASRRQGAQPQHF.

This clonotype has just a few counts. The chain employs TRBV20-1 and TRBJ1-1; no clear D gene. The germline V gene has CDR1 DFQATT and CDR2 SNEGSKA (reference sequence). Trimming pared 6 bases from V and 4 bases from J, leaving 12 bases between. The CDR3 has 12 residues. DNA of the CDR3: TGCAGTGCCCACCATACCAGCACTGAAGCTTTCTTT. It translates to CSAHHTSTEAFF.

This clonotype was recorded many times. This CDR3 reads CAIRREGPYEQYF. CDR3 in DNA: TGTGCCATCAGGCGGGAGGGCCCCTACGAGCAGTACTTC. This sequence joins TRBV10-3 and TRBJ2-7, with 9 bases that match TRBD2. CDR3 length: 13 residues. The V segment lost 6 bases and the J segment 2 bases; nucleotides outside the gene matches: 2. From germline, CDR1 is ENHRY and CDR2 SYGVKD.

The table lists this clonotype with a few counts. This chain joins TRBV18 and TRBJ1-3; 7 bases are shared with TRBD1. CDR3 size: 15 residues. Germline V gives CDR1 KGHSH, CDR2 LQKENI. V was clipped by 4 bases and J by 4 bases; unmatched bases: 7. The CDR3 protein is CASSRNRGGGNTIYF. Written as DNA, the CDR3 is TGTGCCAGCTCACGGAACAGGGGCGGCGGAAACACCATATATTTT.

This chain uses TRBV11-1 with TRBJ2-1; possible D gene TRBD2, 6 bases. The germline V gene encodes CDR1 SGHAT and CDR2 FQDESV (reference sequence). The CDR3 covers 15 residues. Trimming removed 2 bases at V and 9 bases at J, with 17 bases between. CDR3 region: CASSLWGGGTSEQFF. The CDR3 nucleotides are TGTGCCAGCAGCTTATGGGGAGGAGGCACTAGTGAGCAGTTCTTC.

This clonotype appeared a single time. CDR3 loop: CASSLAVKGAKETQYF. CDR3 bases: TGCGCCAGCAGCTTGGCCGTAAAGGGGGCGAAAGAGACCCAGTACTTC. V is TRBV5-1 and J is TRBJ2-5, with 7 nucleotides matching TRBD1. The V segment lost 0 bases and the J segment 3 bases; nucleotides outside the gene matches: 8. Germline lookup yields CDR1 SGHRS and CDR2 YFSETQ. This CDR3 comprises 16 residues.

In this sample, this clonotype turned up a few times. This chain connects TRBV5-1 to TRBJ2-7; the D gene is possibly TRBD2 (5 bases). Trimming shortened V by 3 bases and J by 4 bases, and 11 bases separated the two germline ends. Germline CDR1 and CDR2: SGHRS and YFSETQ. This CDR3 comprises 13 residues. The CDR3 protein is CASSSGDRYEQYF. The DNA for the CDR3 is TGCGCCAGCAGCTCCGGGGATCGGTACGAGCAGTACTTC. The variable domain in full, with the rest retrieved from reference TRBV5-1 and TRBJ2-7, is KAGVTQTPRYLIKTRGQQVTLSCSPISGHRSVSWYQQTPGQGLQFLFEYFSETQRNKGNFPGRFSGRQFSNSRSEMNVSTLELGDSALYLCASSSGDRYEQYFGPGTRLTVT.

The genes are TRBV11-2 and TRBJ2-4; the D is unclear. This CDR3 spans 11 amino acids. Trimming stripped 4 bases from V and 9 bases from J, with 7 bases between. The germline V gene has CDR1 SGHAT and CDR2 FQNNGV. The CDR3 region has the DNA TGTGCCAGCAGCTCCTTGGGCATTCAGTACTTC. This codes for CASSSLGIQYF.

The chain recombines TRBV20-1 with TRBJ1-6; TRBD1 matches 8 bases. The CDR3 loop spans 14 amino acids. CDR1 and CDR2 (germline): DFQATT, SNEGSKA (reference sequence). Trimming removed 2 bases from V and 7 bases from J; junction bases left unmatched: 4. The chain's CDR3 is CSARWTGNNSPLHF. In DNA, the CDR3 is TGCAGTGCTAGATGGACAGGGAACAATTCACCCCTCCACTTT.

The table lists this clonotype with a few counts. This chain joins TRBV7-3 and TRBJ2-1; maybe TRBD2 (6 bases). Germline CDR1 SGHTA, CDR2 FQGTGA. The V gene lost 5 bases and the J gene lost 6 bases, with 17 bases spanning the gap. The CDR3 has 15 residues. Here the CDR3 reads CASSTTGTASNEQFF. As DNA, the CDR3 is TGTGCCAGCAGCACCACCGGGACTGCCAGCAATGAGCAGTTCTTC.

This clonotype has only one observation. The chain is built from TRBV7-9 and TRBJ2-7; D unclear. V lost 5 bases to trimming and J lost 5 bases, with 16 bases between them. There are 14 residues in the CDR3. Germline CDR1 and CDR2: SEHNR and FQNEAQ (reference sequence). CDR3 DNA: TGTGCCAGCAGCCCCGGCAAAGGAAATGACGAGCAGTACTTC. This gives the protein CASSPGKGNDEQYF.

This clonotype was seen more than once but under ten times. Compared with germline, one end of the junction differs, possibly owing to a read error. This chain connects TRBV23-1 to TRBJ2-1; TRBD2 agrees at 9 bases. TRBV23-1 is designated an ORF whose function remains uncertain. The CDR3 covers 18 residues. The CDR3 region has the DNA TGCGCCAGCAGTCAATCCTTTTGCGGGGGGGCCTCCTTCAATGAGCAGTTCTTC. Amino acid sequence: CASSQSFCGGASFNEQFF.

V gene TRBV3-1 combines with J gene TRBJ2-7; D is possibly TRBD2 (6 bases). This CDR3 region has 13 residues. Between the trimmed V and J ends, which lost 2 bases and 3 bases, there was a span of 8 bases. CDR1 is LGHDT, CDR2 YNNKEL, per germline (reference sequence). Here the CDR3 reads CASSQLGGYEQYF. The CDR3 DNA reads TGTGCCAGCAGCCAATTGGGGGGCTACGAGCAGTACTTC.

This clonotype has just a few counts. The chain has TRBV9 and TRBJ2-7; D ambiguous. Germline lookup yields CDR1 SGDLS and CDR2 YYNGEE. Trimming removed 0 bases at V and 0 bases at J, with 7 bases between. This CDR3 spans 14 amino acids. The DNA for the CDR3 is TGTGCCAGCAGCGTAGACGGAAGCTCCTACGAGCAGTACTTC. Translated, it gives CASSVDGSSYEQYF.

This clonotype was picked up many times. The chain combines TRBV12-3 or TRBV12-4 with TRBJ2-1; possible D gene TRBD2, 6 bases. The germline V and J ends were trimmed by 3 bases and 6 bases, with 15 bases remaining between them. There are 15 residues in the CDR3. The CDR3 protein is CASSLGAGLGNEQFF. In nucleotides, the CDR3 is TGTGCCAGCAGTTTGGGCGCGGGACTGGGCAATGAGCAGTTCTTC.

This clonotype was counted between two and nine times. CDR3 sequence reads: CASSSYRSTSTDTQYF. DNA of the CDR3: TGCGCCAGCAGCTCATACAGGTCTACAAGCACAGATACGCAGTATTTT. This chain joins TRBV5-1 and TRBJ2-3; TRBD1 is a possible D gene (5 bases). The CDR3 length is 16 residues. CDR1 is SGHRS and CDR2 is YFSETQ in the germline V gene. With 3 bases removed from V and 0 bases from J, the gap between germline ends came to 14 bases.

Comments on this clonotype: Since the CDR3 does not end with the conserved phenylalanine or tryptophan, this likely comes from a read error. The CDR3 protein is CAIGAGGTGELFS. The DNA for the CDR3 is TGTGCCATCGGGGCAGGGGGCACCGGGGAGCTGTTTTCT. The V gene is TRBV10-3, the J gene TRBJ2-2; TRBD1 matches 7 bases. Germline values: CDR1 ENHRY, CDR2 SYGVKD. Trimming took 8 bases from V and 4 from J; bases not matched to a gene: 4. The CDR3 sequence is 13 residues long.

The rearrangement joins TRBV20-1 to TRBJ2-7; a weak D match, TRBD2 (5 bases). Germline V gives CDR1 DFQATT, CDR2 SNEGSKA (reference sequence). The CDR3 runs 14 residues. The V end lost 3 bases, the J end lost 2 bases, and 14 bases lay between the germline ends. For the CDR3, the DNA is TGCAGTGCTAGCCCCGGACTGGTAACCTACGAGCAGTACTTC. It encodes CSASPGLVTYEQYF.

This chain uses TRBV20-1 with TRBJ1-6; 9 bases fit TRBD1. J was trimmed by 9 bases and V by 3 bases; bases with no gene match: 9. Germline-derived CDR1 and CDR2 are DFQATT and SNEGSKA (reference sequence). The length of the CDR3 is 15 residues. The CDR3 DNA is TGCAGTGCTAGGCCCGGACAGGGGCTTACTTCACCCCTCCACTTT. Protein product: CSARPGQGLTSPLHF.

This clonotype was observed a single time. The genes are TRBV7-2 and TRBJ2-7; perhaps D is TRBD1 or TRBD2 (6 bases each). The CDR3 has 16 residues. V gave up 2 bases and J gave up 5 bases, with 19 bases separating them. CDR1 and CDR2 (germline): SGHTA, FQGNSA. For the CDR3, the DNA is TGTGCCAGCAGCTTACACGGGGGCCCCCGGCGTAACGAGCAGTACTTC. It translates to CASSLHGGPRRNEQYF.

This clonotype was observed a handful of times. V gene TRBV30 combines with J gene TRBJ2-7; 7 positions agree with TRBD1. The length of the CDR3 is 13 residues. Per germline, CDR1 GTSNPN and CDR2 SVGIG (reference sequence). V shed 4 bases and J 7 bases; nucleotides not matched to a gene: 10. The CDR3, as DNA: TGTGCCTGGACCAAAACAGGGGCAGGAGAGCAGTACTTC. Its translation: CAWTKTGAGEQYF.

This clonotype was recorded a few times. This sequence joins TRBV7-2 and TRBJ2-3; 11 nucleotides align to TRBD2. The junction had 7 bases not matched to a gene; V was cut back by 3 bases and J by 5 bases. The CDR3 runs 16 residues. Germline CDR1 reads SGHTA; CDR2 reads FQGNSA. CDR3 nucleotide sequence: TGTGCCAGCAGCTTCACTAGCGGGGGTCGAGGAGATACGCAGTATTTT. It is translated as CASSFTSGGRGDTQYF.

This clonotype appeared a few times. The J gene is TRBJ2-3, the V gene TRBV5-1; 8 nucleotides agree with TRBD1. V shed 4 bases and J 3 bases; nucleotides not matched to a gene: 7. In germline, CDR1 is SGHRS, CDR2 YFSETQ. CDR3 length: 15 amino acids. CDR3 DNA: TGCGCCAGCAGCCCACAGGGGGGATGGACAGATACGCAGTATTTT. Translated, it gives CASSPQGGWTDTQYF.

Many counts were recorded for this clonotype. V gene TRBV29-1 combines with J gene TRBJ2-6, with 12 bases lining up with TRBD1. CDR1 and CDR2 (germline): SQVTM, ANQGSEA. Trimming took 6 bases from V and 4 from J; bases not matched to a gene: 4. This CDR3 is built from 15 residues. The CDR3 spells CSVGQGATGANVLTF. DNA for the CDR3: TGCAGCGTGGGACAGGGGGCGACGGGGGCCAACGTCCTGACTTTC.

This clonotype came up a few times. The rearrangement uses TRBV29-1 and TRBJ1-2; 11 nucleotides agree with TRBD1. CDR1 and CDR2 (germline): SQVTM, ANQGSEA. V gave up 6 bases and J gave up 3 bases; unmatched junction bases: 9. The CDR3 totals 15 residues. CDR3 residues: CSVSGTGGFDYGYTF. The DNA for the CDR3 is TGCAGCGTATCCGGGACAGGGGGATTTGACTATGGCTACACCTTC.

In this sample, this clonotype turned up a few times. The chain carries TRBV4-2 and TRBJ2-1; TRBD2 matches 7 bases. The CDR3 is 18 residues long. Looked up from germline, CDR1 is LGHNA and CDR2 is YNFKEQ. V was clipped by 3 bases and J by 4 bases; unmatched bases: 15. The CDR3 loop reads CASSQGQTSLGVYNEQFF. The CDR3 region has the DNA TGTGCCAGCAGCCAGGGTCAGACTAGCCTTGGGGTATACAATGAGCAGTTCTTC.